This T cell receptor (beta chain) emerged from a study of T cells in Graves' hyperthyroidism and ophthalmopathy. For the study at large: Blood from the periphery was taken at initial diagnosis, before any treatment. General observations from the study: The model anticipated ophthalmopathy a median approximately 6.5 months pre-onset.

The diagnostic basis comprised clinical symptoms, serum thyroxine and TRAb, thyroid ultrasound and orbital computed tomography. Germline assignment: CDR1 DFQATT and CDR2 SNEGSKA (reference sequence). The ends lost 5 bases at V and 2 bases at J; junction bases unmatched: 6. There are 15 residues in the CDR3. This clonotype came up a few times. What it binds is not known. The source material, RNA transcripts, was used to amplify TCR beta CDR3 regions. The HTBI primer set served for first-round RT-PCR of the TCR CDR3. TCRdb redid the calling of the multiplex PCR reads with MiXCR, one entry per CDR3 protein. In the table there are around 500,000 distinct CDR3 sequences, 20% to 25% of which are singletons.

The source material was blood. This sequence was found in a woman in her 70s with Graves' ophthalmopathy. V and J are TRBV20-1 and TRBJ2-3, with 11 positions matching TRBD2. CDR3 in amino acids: CSAPTSGKHTDTQYF. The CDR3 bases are TGCAGTGCTCCGACTAGCGGGAAGCACACAGATACGCAGTATTTT.